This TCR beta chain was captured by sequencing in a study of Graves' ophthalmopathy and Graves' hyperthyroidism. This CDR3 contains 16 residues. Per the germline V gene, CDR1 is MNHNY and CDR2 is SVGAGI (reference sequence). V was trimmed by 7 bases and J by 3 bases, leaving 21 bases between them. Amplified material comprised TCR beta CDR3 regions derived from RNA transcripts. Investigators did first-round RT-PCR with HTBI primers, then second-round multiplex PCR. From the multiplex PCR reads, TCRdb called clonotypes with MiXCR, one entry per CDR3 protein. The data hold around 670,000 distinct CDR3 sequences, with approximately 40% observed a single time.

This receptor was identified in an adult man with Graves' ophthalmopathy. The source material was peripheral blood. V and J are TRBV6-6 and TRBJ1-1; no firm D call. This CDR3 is CASTTGLPRIDTEAFF. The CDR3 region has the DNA TGTGCCAGCACAACCGGACTCCCCCGGATAGACACTGAAGCTTTCTTT.